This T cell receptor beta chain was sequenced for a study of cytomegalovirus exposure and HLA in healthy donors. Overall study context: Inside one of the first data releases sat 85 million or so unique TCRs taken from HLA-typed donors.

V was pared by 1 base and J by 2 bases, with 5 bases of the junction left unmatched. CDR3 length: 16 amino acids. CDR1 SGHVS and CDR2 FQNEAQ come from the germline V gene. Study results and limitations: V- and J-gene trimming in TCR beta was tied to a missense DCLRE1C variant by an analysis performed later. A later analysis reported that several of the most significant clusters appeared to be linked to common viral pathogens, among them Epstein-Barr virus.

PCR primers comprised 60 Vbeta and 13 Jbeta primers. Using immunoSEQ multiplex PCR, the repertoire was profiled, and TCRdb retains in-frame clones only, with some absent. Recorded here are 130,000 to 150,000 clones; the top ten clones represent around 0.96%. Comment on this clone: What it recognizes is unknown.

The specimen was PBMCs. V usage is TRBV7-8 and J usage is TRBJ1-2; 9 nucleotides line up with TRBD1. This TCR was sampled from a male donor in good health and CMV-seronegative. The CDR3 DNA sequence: TGTGCCAGCAGCTTAGGGCCCGGACAGGGGAACTATGGCTACACCTTC. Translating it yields CASSLGPGQGNYGYTF. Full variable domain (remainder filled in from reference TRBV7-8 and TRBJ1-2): GAGVSQSPRYKVAKRGQDVALRCDPISGHVSLFWYQQALGQGPEFLTYFQNEAQLDKSGLPSDRFFAERPEGSVSTLKIQRTQQEDSAVYLCASSLGPGQGNYGYTFGSGTRLTVV.